The source of this T cell receptor beta chain is a study of naive and memory T cell subsets. Study-wide results and limits: This RNA-based method may be sensitive to activation-related transcript changes.

The length of the CDR3 is 15 residues. Germline assignment: CDR1 SGHRS and CDR2 YFSETQ. V was clipped by 3 bases and J by 15 bases; unmatched bases: 12. A UMI-containing oligonucleotide was joined by 3' ligation to the TCR cDNA template. Adult healthy volunteers gave 2.5 ml peripheral blood for whole-blood RNA. Unsorted total RNA, roughly 1 to 1000 ng, was DNase treated before reverse transcription. For this clonotype: Its target is unknown.

Amplification of ligated cDNA took four PCR rounds with SP2 and nested alpha and beta constant primers. Reverse transcription of blood and skin TCR RNA was primed at alpha and beta constant regions. TCRdb re-derived calls from the 5' RACE reads in MiXCR, one entry per CDR3 protein. Of 32,000 or so distinct CDR3 sequences in the sample, approximately 15% were seen once. The receptor was derived from a female donor in good health. The chain has TRBV5-1 and TRBJ2-1; 13 bases line up with TRBD2. The CDR3 here is CASSSQGTSGDVGFF. The CDR3, as DNA: TGCGCCAGCAGCTCACAAGGGACTAGCGGGGACGTGGGGTTCTTC.